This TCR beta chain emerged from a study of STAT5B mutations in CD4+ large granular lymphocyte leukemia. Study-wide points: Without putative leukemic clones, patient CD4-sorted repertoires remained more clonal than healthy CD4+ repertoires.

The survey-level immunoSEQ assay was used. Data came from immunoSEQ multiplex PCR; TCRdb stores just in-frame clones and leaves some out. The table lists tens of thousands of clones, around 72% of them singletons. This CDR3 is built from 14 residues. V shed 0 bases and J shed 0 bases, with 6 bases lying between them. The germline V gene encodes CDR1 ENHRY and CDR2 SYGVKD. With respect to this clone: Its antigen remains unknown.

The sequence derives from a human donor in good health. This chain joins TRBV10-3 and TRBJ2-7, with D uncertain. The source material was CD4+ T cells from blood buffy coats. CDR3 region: CAISESRSSYEQYF. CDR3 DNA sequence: TGTGCCATCAGTGAGTCCCGAAGCTCCTACGAGCAGTACTTC.